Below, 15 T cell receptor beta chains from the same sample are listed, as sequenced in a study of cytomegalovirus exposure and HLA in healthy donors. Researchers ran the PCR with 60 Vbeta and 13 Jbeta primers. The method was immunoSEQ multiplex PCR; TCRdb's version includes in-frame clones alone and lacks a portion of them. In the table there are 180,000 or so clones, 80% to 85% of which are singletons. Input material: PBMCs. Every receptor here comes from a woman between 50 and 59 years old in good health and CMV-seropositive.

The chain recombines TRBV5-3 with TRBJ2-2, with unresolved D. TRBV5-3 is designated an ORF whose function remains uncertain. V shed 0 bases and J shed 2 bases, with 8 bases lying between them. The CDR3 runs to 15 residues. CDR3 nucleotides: TGTGCCAGAAGCTTGGTCGGGTGTAACACCGGGGAGCTGTTTTTT. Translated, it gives CARSLVGCNTGELFF.

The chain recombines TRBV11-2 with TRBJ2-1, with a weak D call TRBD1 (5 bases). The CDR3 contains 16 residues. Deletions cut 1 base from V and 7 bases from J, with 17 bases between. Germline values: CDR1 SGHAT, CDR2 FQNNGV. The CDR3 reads CASSLVRQGRINEQFF. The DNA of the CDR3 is TGTGCCAGCAGCTTAGTGCGGCAGGGCCGTATTAATGAGCAGTTCTTC.

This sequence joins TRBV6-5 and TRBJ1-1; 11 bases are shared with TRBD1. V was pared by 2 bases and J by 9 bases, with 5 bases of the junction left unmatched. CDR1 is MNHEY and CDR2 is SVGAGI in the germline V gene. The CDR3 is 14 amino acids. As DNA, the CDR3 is TGTGCCAGCAGTTACCCCGGGACAGGGGGTCAAGCTTTCTTT. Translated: CASSYPGTGGQAFF.

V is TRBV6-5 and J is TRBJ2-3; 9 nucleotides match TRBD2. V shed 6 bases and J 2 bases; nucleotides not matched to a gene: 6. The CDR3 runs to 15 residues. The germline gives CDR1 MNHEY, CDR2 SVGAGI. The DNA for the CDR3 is TGTGCCAGCAGACAGGGCGGGAGGGTCACAGATACGCAGTATTTT. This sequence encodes CASRQGGRVTDTQYF.

The CDR3 protein is CASRTGASGANVLTF. The CDR3 DNA is TGTGCCAGCAGGACGGGAGCGTCCGGGGCCAACGTCCTGACTTTC. The genes are TRBV6-1 and TRBJ2-6; D is perhaps TRBD2 (6 bases). Germline lookup yields CDR1 MNHNS and CDR2 SASEGT. The CDR3 contains 15 residues. Trimming took off 6 bases at V and 4 bases at J, with 13 bases between the two ends.

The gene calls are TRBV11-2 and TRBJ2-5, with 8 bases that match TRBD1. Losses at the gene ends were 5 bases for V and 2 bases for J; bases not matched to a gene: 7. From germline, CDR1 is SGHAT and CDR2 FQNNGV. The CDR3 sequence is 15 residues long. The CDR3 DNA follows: TGTGCCAGCAGCCAGGACAGGGTGACGCAAGAGACCCAGTACTTC. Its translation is CASSQDRVTQETQYF. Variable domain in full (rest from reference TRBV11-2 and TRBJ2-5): EAGVAQSPRYKIIEKRQSVAFWCNPISGHATLYWYQQILGQGPKLLIQFQNNGVVDDSQLPKDRFSAERLKGVDSTLKIQPAKLEDSAVYLCASSQDRVTQETQYFGPGTRLLVL.

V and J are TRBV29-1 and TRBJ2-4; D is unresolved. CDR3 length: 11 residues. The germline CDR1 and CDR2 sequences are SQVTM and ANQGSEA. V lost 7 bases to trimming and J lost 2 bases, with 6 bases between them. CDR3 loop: CSALSKNIQYF. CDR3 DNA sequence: TGCAGCGCTCTATCCAAAAACATTCAGTACTTC.

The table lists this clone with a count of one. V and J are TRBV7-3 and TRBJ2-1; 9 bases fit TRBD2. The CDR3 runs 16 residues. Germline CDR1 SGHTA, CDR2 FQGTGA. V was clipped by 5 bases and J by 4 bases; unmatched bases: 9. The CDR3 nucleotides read TGTGCCAGCAGCGCGACCCTAGCGGGACGTTACAATGAGCAGTTCTTC. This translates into CASSATLAGRYNEQFF.

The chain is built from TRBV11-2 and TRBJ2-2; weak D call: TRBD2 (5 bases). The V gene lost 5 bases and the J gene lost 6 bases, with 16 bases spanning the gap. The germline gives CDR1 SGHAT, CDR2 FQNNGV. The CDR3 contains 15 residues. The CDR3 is CASSVSSQRSGELFF. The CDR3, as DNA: TGTGCCAGCAGCGTATCCTCGCAGCGGTCCGGGGAGCTGTTTTTT.

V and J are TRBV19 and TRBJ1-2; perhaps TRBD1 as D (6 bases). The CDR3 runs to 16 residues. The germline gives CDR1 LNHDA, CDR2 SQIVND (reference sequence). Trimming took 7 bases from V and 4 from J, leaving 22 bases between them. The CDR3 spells CASTRRPDGQTYGYTF. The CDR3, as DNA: TGTGCCAGTACCAGGCGACCAGACGGACAGACCTATGGCTACACCTTC.

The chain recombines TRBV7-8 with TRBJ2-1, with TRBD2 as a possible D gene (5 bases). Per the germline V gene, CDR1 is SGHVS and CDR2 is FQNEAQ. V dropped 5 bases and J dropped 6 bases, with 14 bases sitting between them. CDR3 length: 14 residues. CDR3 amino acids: CASSALVAVNEQFF. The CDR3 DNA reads TGTGCCAGCAGCGCACTAGTAGCAGTCAATGAGCAGTTCTTC.

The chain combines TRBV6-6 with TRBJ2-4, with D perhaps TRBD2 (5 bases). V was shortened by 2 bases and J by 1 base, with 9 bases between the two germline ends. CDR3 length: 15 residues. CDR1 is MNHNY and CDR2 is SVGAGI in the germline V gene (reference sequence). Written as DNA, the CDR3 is TGTGCCAGCAGTTACGGGAGTAGGGCCAAAAACATTCAGTACTTC. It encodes CASSYGSRAKNIQYF.

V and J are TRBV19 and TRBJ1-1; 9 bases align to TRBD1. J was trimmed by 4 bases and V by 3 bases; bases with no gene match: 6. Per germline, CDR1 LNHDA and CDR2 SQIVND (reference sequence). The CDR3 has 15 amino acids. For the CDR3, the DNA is TGTGCCAGTAGTATTTACGGACAGGGGCGCACTGAAGCTTTCTTT. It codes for CASSIYGQGRTEAFF.

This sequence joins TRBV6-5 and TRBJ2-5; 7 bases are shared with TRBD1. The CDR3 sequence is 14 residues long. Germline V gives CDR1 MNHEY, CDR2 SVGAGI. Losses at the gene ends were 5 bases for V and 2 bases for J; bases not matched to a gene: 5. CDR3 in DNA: TGTGCCAGCAGTGAGTCGGGACAGCAAGAGACCCAGTACTTC. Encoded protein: CASSESGQQETQYF.

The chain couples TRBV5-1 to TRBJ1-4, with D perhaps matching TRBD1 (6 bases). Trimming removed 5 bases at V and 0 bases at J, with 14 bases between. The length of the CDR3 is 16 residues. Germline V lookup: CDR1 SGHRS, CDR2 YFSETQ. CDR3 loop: CASSSGDTTTNEKLFF. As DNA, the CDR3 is TGCGCCAGCAGTTCAGGGGATACTACAACTAATGAAAAACTGTTTTTT.